The rows below give T cell receptor beta chains drawn from one sample of a study of OX40 agonist ivuxolimab in advanced cancers. The table came from immunoSEQ multiplex PCR; TCRdb's copy has only in-frame clones and leaves some out. The sample includes some 87,000 clones, approximately 95% of them seen just once. Sequenced here: CD4+ or CD8+ T cells sorted from blood, sampled in a trial of the OX40 agonist ivuxolimab. These TCRs come from an adult with an advanced solid tumor such as melanoma, head and neck, liver or kidney cancer. Both conserved end residues are part of each CDR3. A D gene is named only where the DNA matches it firmly. Expanded clones get a size class; other rows say once, few or many, or leave the size out.

clone_size d_call j_call v_call cdr3_nt cdr3_aa
medium-sized - TRBJ2-7 TRBV5-1 TGCGCCAGCAGCTTGGCCTTGGGGGCCTACGAGCAGTACTTC CASSLALGAYEQYF
medium-sized TRBD1 TRBJ1-5 TRBV9 TGTGCCAGCAGCGTTGCGGGACAGGTCAATCAGCCCCAGCATTTT CASSVAGQVNQPQHF
- - TRBJ2-7 TRBV6-5 TGTGCCAGCAGCCTAGAGGGGGATCTAACCTACGAGCAGTACTTC CASSLEGDLTYEQYF
- TRBD2 TRBJ2-7 TRBV9 TGTGCCAGCAGCGTAGAGGCTAGCGGAGAATTTAGCTCCTACGAGCAGTACTTC CASSVEASGEFSSYEQYF
few TRBD1 TRBJ1-1 TRBV19 TGTGCCAGTAGTAAACAGGGGATTACTGAAGCTTTCTTT CASSKQGITEAFF
- TRBD2 TRBJ2-1 TRBV9 TGTGCCAGCAGCGCACTTCCTGGGACTAGCGGGAGCGATGAGCAGTTCTTC CASSALPGTSGSDEQFF
- TRBD2 TRBJ2-7 TRBV11-3 TGTGCCAGCAGCGTCCGGAGCGGGGTCGTGTACGAGCAGTACTTC CASSVRSGVVYEQYF
once - TRBJ1-5 TRBV27 TGTGCCAGCAGTTTATTCTGGGGGCTTCGCAATCAGCCCCAGCATTTT CASSLFWGLRNQPQHF
- TRBD2 TRBJ2-1 TRBV9 TGTGCCAGCAGCGCAGCGGGAGTAACGTACAATGAGCAGTTCTTC CASSAAGVTYNEQFF
- - TRBJ1-1 TRBV4-2 TGTGCCAGCAGCCAAGCAGAGGGGTCCAGCACTGAAGCTTTCTTT CASSQAEGSSTEAFF
- TRBD2 TRBJ2-1 TRBV29-1 TGCAGCGTTTCCGGGACTAGCGGAGACAATGAGCAGTTCTTC CSVSGTSGDNEQFF
- TRBD1 TRBJ1-1 TRBV27 TGTGCCAGCAGCTGGGACAGGCGGAACACTGAAGCTTTCTTT CASSWDRRNTEAFF
- - TRBJ1-1 TRBV6-5 TGTGCCAGCAGTTACGGGGGGGACTTGAACACTGAAGCTTTCTTT CASSYGGDLNTEAFF
- - TRBJ2-1 TRBV12-5 TGTGCTAGTGGTCTTGGGGCCGAGGTAGGGAATGAGCAGTTCTTC CASGLGAEVGNEQFF
once - TRBJ2-7 TRBV27 TGTGCCAGCAGTTTGGGTATTGGGGAGCAGTACTTC CASSLGIGEQYF
- - TRBJ2-1 TRBV4-2 TGTGCCAGCAGCCAAGATATAGGGGATACTTACAATGAGCAGTTCTTC CASSQDIGDTYNEQFF
- - TRBJ2-7 TRBV5-6 TGTGCCAGCAGCTTGGACGGTACTTCTCCGACCTACGAGCAGTACTTC CASSLDGTSPTYEQYF
- - TRBJ2-5 TRBV6-5 TGTGCCAGCAGTTATATTCGGGGCCAGTTAGAGACCCAGTACTTC CASSYIRGQLETQYF
- TRBD2 TRBJ2-3 TRBV9 TGTGCCAGCAGCGTAGCTAGCGGGAGGGCAGATACGCAGTATTTT CASSVASGRADTQYF
once - TRBJ2-7 TRBV9 TGTGCCAGCAGCTCTTTCGGGGGTAGGCAGTACTTC CASSSFGGRQYF
once - TRBJ1-1 TRBV6-6 TGTGCCAGCACCCCGGGACGGACCACTGAAGCTTTCTTT CASTPGRTTEAFF
- - TRBJ1-5 TRBV4-1 TGCGCCAGCAGCCATCCCGACGCACATCAGCCCCAGCATTTT CASSHPDAHQPQHF
- TRBD1 TRBJ2-1 TRBV14 TGTGCCAGCAGCCTCCCAGGGGGTAGCTCCTACAATGAGCAGTTCTTC CASSLPGGSSYNEQFF
- TRBD2 TRBJ2-2 TRBV30 TGTGCCTGGAGTCGGACTAGCGCCAACACCGGGGAGCTGTTTTTT CAWSRTSANTGELFF
- - TRBJ2-7 TRBV9 TGTGCCAGCAGCGTAGATTTGGGCTTGGAGCAGTACTTC CASSVDLGLEQYF
- TRBD2 TRBJ2-7 TRBV6-5 TGTGCCAGCAGTTACATACTAGCGGGGAAAGGGGCCGGGCAGTACTTC CASSYILAGKGAGQYF
- TRBD2 TRBJ2-3 TRBV6-4 TGTGCCAGCAGTGCGAGCAGCGGGGGCACAGATACGCAGTATTTT CASSASSGGTDTQYF
- TRBD1 TRBJ1-2 TRBV5-6 TGTGCCAGCATCTATACAGGGGAAGTATATGGCTACACCTTC CASIYTGEVYGYTF
- - TRBJ2-7 TRBV11-3 TGTGCCAGCAGCTTAGGGAGAGGTCAGGGCTACGAGCAGTACTTT CASSLGRGQGYEQYF
once TRBD2 TRBJ2-3 TRBV25-1 TGTGCCAGCAGTGAATCCCGGACTAGCGGGAGGACTACGCAGTATTTT CASSESRTSGRTTQYF
- - TRBJ2-7 TRBV14 TGTGCCAGCAGCCAAACCGGGACCGAGCAGTACTTC CASSQTGTEQYF
- - TRBJ2-1 TRBV5-4 TGTGCCAGCAGCCGACCCGCCCGTCACGCCCCTTACAATGAGCAGTTCTTC CASSRPARHAPYNEQFF
- - TRBJ1-1 TRBV11-2 TGTGCCAGCAGCTTGGACATAAGCAACACTGAAGCTTTCTTT CASSLDISNTEAFF
- - TRBJ2-2 TRBV7-6 TGTGCCAGCAGCTTAGCCGGACAACGAAACACCGGGGAGCTGTTTTTT CASSLAGQRNTGELFF
- - TRBJ2-1 TRBV7-9 TGTGCCAGCAGCCTTCTGGGGGGGCAGGATGAGCAGTTCTTC CASSLLGGQDEQFF
- - TRBJ2-1 TRBV7-9 TGTGCCAGCAGCTTAGATCGTTTGCGGGATGGTGTCAGATACAATGAGCAGTTCTTC CASSLDRLRDGVRYNEQFF
- - TRBJ2-1 TRBV19 TGTGCCAGTAGTAGAGGCCCCATTAATGAGCAGTTCTTC CASSRGPINEQFF
- - TRBJ2-3 TRBV7-6 TGTGCCAGCAGCTTAGTCTACTCAGATACGCAGTATTTT CASSLVYSDTQYF
- TRBD1 TRBJ2-6 TRBV28 TGTGCCAGCAGTGACAGGGATTCTGGGGCCAACGTCCTGACTTTC CASSDRDSGANVLTF
- - TRBJ1-2 TRBV7-9 TGTGCCAGCATCCTCCCGGATGGCTACACCTTC CASILPDGYTF
once - TRBJ1-2 TRBV7-9 TGTGCCAGCAGCGTCGTAGGGGCAGCGAGCTATGGCTACACCTTC CASSVVGAASYGYTF
- - TRBJ1-3 TRBV7-2 TGTGCCAGCAGCTTCGACTCTGGAAACACCATATATTTT CASSFDSGNTIYF
- TRBD2 TRBJ2-1 TRBV4-3 TGCGCCAGCAGCCAAGATTCGGGACTAGCGCAGTCTCGGGAGCAGTTCTTC CASSQDSGLAQSREQFF
- - TRBJ2-7 TRBV4-2 TGTGCCAGCAGCCTCAGCTCCTACGAGCAGTACTTC CASSLSSYEQYF
- TRBD1 TRBJ2-3 TRBV29-1 TGCAGCGTCCTCGGGACAGGGGGCACAGATACGCAGTATTTT CSVLGTGGTDTQYF
- - TRBJ2-7 TRBV7-6 TGTGCCAGCAGCAACCATCAGGACTACGAGCAGTACTTC CASSNHQDYEQYF
- TRBD2 TRBJ2-7 TRBV7-9 TGTGCCAGCAGCCCCCAGGTGGCTAGCGGGAGGGACGAGCAGTACTTC CASSPQVASGRDEQYF
- TRBD1 TRBJ1-1 TRBV27 TGTGCCAGCAGTTTAGCGGGACAGGGGAACACTGAAGCTTTCTTT CASSLAGQGNTEAFF
- - TRBJ2-7 TRBV6-5 TGTGCCAGCAGTTACGCGCGGCTCACCTACGAGCAGTACTTC CASSYARLTYEQYF
- - TRBJ1-2 TRBV29-1 TGCAGCAGCGAACACAAAAACTATGGCTACACCTTC CSSEHKNYGYTF
- - TRBJ2-5 TRBV9 TGTGCCAGCAGCGTAGCGGCCGGAGGAAAAGAGACCCAGTACTTC CASSVAAGGKETQYF
- - TRBJ2-7 TRBV4-3 TGCGCCAGCAGCCCATTCCAGGGGTACGAGCAGTACTTC CASSPFQGYEQYF
- - TRBJ2-1 TRBV19 TGTGCCAGTAGTATAGACAGGGGGGGAAACAATGAGCAGTTCTTC CASSIDRGGNNEQFF
once - TRBJ1-1 TRBV7-9 TGTGCCAGCAGCTTATCCGAAGCTTTCTTT CASSLSEAFF